This passage covers 21 T cell receptor beta chains from one sample sequenced in a study of T cell responses to AZD1222 COVID-19 vaccine. The table came from immunoSEQ multiplex PCR; TCRdb's copy has only in-frame clones and leaves some out. The sample has around 94,000 clones; about 89% are singletons. Material: peripheral blood, obtained on day 0 of AZD1222 vaccination. Every receptor here comes from an adult in good health.

The genes are TRBV15 and TRBJ1-4; a possible D gene is TRBD1 (5 bases). CDR3 size: 12 residues. CDR1 is LNHNV and CDR2 is YYDKDF in the germline V gene (reference sequence). V was cut by 8 bases and J by 6 bases, with 10 bases left in between. CDR3 amino acids: CATSSGHEKLFF. The CDR3 DNA sequence: TGTGCCACCTCCTCGGGGCATGAAAAACTGTTTTTT.

Remarks on this clone: Other DNA sequences in the same sample also yield this CDR3. The V gene is TRBV29-1, the J gene TRBJ1-2; possible D gene TRBD1, 5 bases. The CDR3 totals 13 residues. From germline, CDR1 is SQVTM and CDR2 ANQGSEA. The V end was cut by 0 bases, the J end by 2 bases, with 7 bases between. CDR3 residues: CSVEDGANYGYTF. In DNA, the CDR3 is TGCAGCGTTGAAGATGGGGCAAACTATGGCTACACCTTC.

The V gene is TRBV12-3 or TRBV12-4, the J gene TRBJ1-4, with TRBD1 as a possible D gene (6 bases). The CDR3 totals 13 residues. V lost 5 bases and J lost 8, with 12 bases in between. This CDR3 reads CASSRGQREKLFF. The CDR3 DNA follows: TGTGCCAGCAGTAGAGGACAGAGGGAAAAACTGTTTTTT.

This chain uses TRBV9 with TRBJ1-1; D is perhaps TRBD1 (5 bases). The germline V and J ends were trimmed by 0 bases and 5 bases, with 14 bases remaining between them. The CDR3 is made up of 15 amino acids. Germline loops: CDR1 SGDLS, CDR2 YYNGEE. The CDR3 nucleotides read TGTGCCAGCAGCGTAGTAAGGCAGGGAGGGACTGAAGCTTTCTTT. This translates into CASSVVRQGGTEAFF.

CDR3 nucleotides: TGTGCCAGCAACAGGGTATACCCTAATCAGCCCCAGCATTTT. It encodes CASNRVYPNQPQHF. This sequence joins TRBV6-5 and TRBJ1-5; possibly TRBD1 for D (6 bases). V was cut by 7 bases and J by 4 bases, with 14 bases left in between. The germline V gene has CDR1 MNHEY and CDR2 SVGAGI. The CDR3 runs 14 residues.

The chain couples TRBV6-5 to TRBJ1-2; D is uncertain. V was shortened by 2 bases and J by 4 bases, with 8 bases between the two germline ends. The CDR3 sequence is 13 residues long. In germline, CDR1 is MNHEY, CDR2 SVGAGI. CDR3 DNA: TGTGCCAGCAGTTACGAAGGACGCTATGGCTACACCTTC. Amino acid sequence: CASSYEGRYGYTF.

The V gene is TRBV7-2, the J gene TRBJ2-1; 12 bases align to TRBD1. With V trimmed by 0 bases and J by 6 bases, 3 bases remained unmatched. The CDR3 runs 16 residues. Germline CDR1 is SGHTA and CDR2 is FQGNSA. The CDR3 loop is CASSLAGTGGFNEQFF. The DNA for the CDR3 is TGTGCCAGCAGCTTAGCCGGGACAGGGGGCTTCAATGAGCAGTTCTTC.

The rearrangement joins TRBV6-2 or TRBV6-3 to TRBJ1-2; the D gene is possibly TRBD1 (5 bases). V lost 2 bases, J lost 5 bases, and 12 bases lay in between. CDR3 length: 14 amino acids. Germline values: CDR1 MNHEY, CDR2 SVGEGT. The DNA of the CDR3 is TGTGCCAGCAGTTACGATTCAGGGTCGTATGGCTACACCTTC. This encodes CASSYDSGSYGYTF.

In its sample, this clone was seen once. The chain combines TRBV30 with TRBJ2-5; possibly TRBD2 for D (5 bases). The CDR3 totals 13 residues. Per the germline V gene, CDR1 is GTSNPN and CDR2 is SVGIG (reference sequence). Trimming removed 0 bases from V and 5 bases from J, with 10 bases in between. DNA of the CDR3: TGTGCCTGGAGTGTAAGTGGGAGCGAGACCCAGTACTTC. It yields the protein CAWSVSGSETQYF.

Only one count was recorded for this clone. The chain couples TRBV5-4 to TRBJ2-7; TRBD2 aligns across 14 bases. Unmatched junction bases numbered 8, after V lost 0 bases and J lost 0 bases. Germline values: CDR1 SGHNT, CDR2 YYREEE (reference sequence). The CDR3 is 19 residues long. The CDR3 bases are TGTGCCAGCAGCTTGGCCGGGACTAGCGGGGGCCCGAGCTCCTACGAGCAGTACTTC. As protein: CASSLAGTSGGPSSYEQYF.

The gene calls are TRBV7-9 and TRBJ1-6; no clear D. CDR3 size: 13 residues. From germline, CDR1 is SEHNR and CDR2 FQNEAQ (reference sequence). Trimming stripped 1 base from V and 10 bases from J, with 8 bases between. Written as DNA, the CDR3 is TGTGCCAGCAGCTTAGGACTGGACTCACCCCTCCACTTT. This gives the protein CASSLGLDSPLHF.

The CDR3 here is CATSSPGLAGGNEQFF. CDR3 bases: TGTGCCACCAGCAGCCCGGGACTAGCGGGGGGTAATGAGCAGTTCTTC. V usage is TRBV15 and J usage is TRBJ2-1, with 15 bases matching TRBD2. Germline V CDR1 and CDR2: LNHNV, YYDKDF (reference sequence). The CDR3 spans 16 residues. V shed 3 bases, J shed 7 bases, and the junction held 4 bases outside the gene matches.

The chain employs TRBV21-1 and TRBJ1-1. TRBV21-1 has pseudogene status. This CDR3 has 14 amino acids. The chain's CDR3 is CASSKGAGRTEAFF. Written as DNA, the CDR3 is TGTGCCAGCAGCAAGGGGGCAGGGAGGACTGAAGCTTTCTTT.

This chain uses TRBV5-1 with TRBJ2-2; D possibly corresponds to TRBD2 (5 bases). Trimming took off 0 bases at V and 1 base at J, with 7 bases between the two ends. Germline V lookup: CDR1 SGHRS, CDR2 YFSETQ. CDR3 size: 15 residues. The CDR3 DNA is TGCGCCAGCAGCTTGGACGGACTGAACACCGGGGAGCTGTTTTTT. As protein: CASSLDGLNTGELFF.

This clone has just one count. The rearrangement links TRBV28 to TRBJ2-3; 7 nucleotides match TRBD2. The CDR3 has 15 residues. CDR1 MDHEN and CDR2 SYDVKM come from the germline V gene. V lost 5 bases, J lost 3 bases, and 8 bases stayed unmatched. The CDR3 DNA reads TGTGCCAGCAGTCCCCTGATCGGGGGGACAGATACGCAGTATTTT. It encodes CASSPLIGGTDTQYF. Full variable domain (remainder filled in from reference TRBV28 and TRBJ2-3): DVKVTQSSRYLVKRTGEKVFLECVQDMDHENMFWYRQDPGLGLRLIYFSYDVKMKEKGDIPEGYSVSREKKERFSLILESASTNQTSMYLCASSPLIGGTDTQYFGPGTRLTVL.

The genes are TRBV9 and TRBJ1-2, with 12 bases identical to TRBD1. V shed 0 bases and J 8 bases; nucleotides not matched to a gene: 11. This CDR3 contains 17 residues. The germline V gene encodes CDR1 SGDLS and CDR2 YYNGEE. The CDR3 reads CASSVVRDRGQSWGYTF. The CDR3 DNA reads as TGTGCCAGCAGCGTAGTTAGGGACAGGGGGCAGTCTTGGGGCTACACCTTC.

The J gene is TRBJ1-6, the V gene TRBV18; 9 bases are a match to TRBD1. Unmatched junction bases numbered 12, after V lost 2 bases and J lost 13 bases. Germline assignment: CDR1 KGHSH and CDR2 LQKENI. This CDR3 has 16 amino acids. The CDR3 region is CASSPSGTGSVRPLHF. In DNA form, the CDR3 reads TGTGCCAGCTCACCATCCGGGACAGGGAGTGTTAGGCCCCTCCACTTT.

The chain has TRBV7-2 and TRBJ2-3, with D unclear. The CDR3 runs 13 residues. Germline values: CDR1 SGHTA, CDR2 FQGNSA. Trimming took 1 base from V and 5 from J, leaving 7 bases between them. The CDR3 nucleotides read TGTGCCAGCAGCTTAGGAACCTTAGATACGCAGTATTTT. This codes for CASSLGTLDTQYF.

Regarding this clone: This CDR3 fails to terminate in the conserved phenylalanine or tryptophan, so it likely reflects a read error. No DNA is shown, since the ends of the CDR3 on it are uncertain; the CDR3 is the one TCRdb lists. V and J are TRBV27 and TRBJ1-1; TRBD1 is taken as the D call from the table, unchecked against the DNA. The CDR3 adds up to 13 amino acids, both ends counted. Germline loops: CDR1 MNHEY, CDR2 SMNVEV (reference sequence). The CDR3 sequence is CASSLPQGAGSLR.

The rearrangement links TRBV18 to TRBJ1-3; D remains unclear. V lost 2 bases and J 1 base, leaving 9 bases between the germline ends. CDR1 is KGHSH and CDR2 is LQKENI in the germline V gene. The CDR3 loop spans 15 amino acids. The CDR3 coding sequence is TGTGCCAGCTCACCATATTCGGGGTCTGGAAACACCATATATTTT. Protein sequence: CASSPYSGSGNTIYF.

The CDR3 DNA reads TGTGCCAGCAGCGACCCCTTCCTCGAGCAGTTCTTC. Translated, it gives CASSDPFLEQFF. The chain carries TRBV11-2 and TRBJ2-1; D not resolved. The germline V gene encodes CDR1 SGHAT and CDR2 FQNNGV. The CDR3 has 12 amino acids. The V end lost 5 bases, the J end lost 10 bases, and 12 bases lay between the germline ends.